Described below is a single T cell receptor (beta chain) sequence and its context. Generated by immunoSEQ multiplex PCR, the TCRdb table keeps only in-frame clones and is missing some. The sample has roughly 96,000 clones; approximately 90% are singletons. These data originate in a study of T cell responses to AZD1222 COVID-19 vaccine. Study as a whole: Both about-4-week and about-12-week second-dose recipients were combined.

This clonotype was sampled from an adult in good health. Sequenced material: peripheral blood, taken on day 0 of AZD1222 vaccination.

The CDR3 DNA reads TGCGCCAGCAGCTCCCGCCAGACAGGGGGAGGTGAAAAACTGTTTTTT. Protein: CASSSRQTGGGEKLFF. V and J are TRBV5-1 and TRBJ1-4; 9 bases are a match to TRBD1. CDR1 and CDR2 (germline): SGHRS, YFSETQ. The CDR3 contains 16 residues. The V segment lost 3 bases and the J segment 7 bases; nucleotides outside the gene matches: 10.